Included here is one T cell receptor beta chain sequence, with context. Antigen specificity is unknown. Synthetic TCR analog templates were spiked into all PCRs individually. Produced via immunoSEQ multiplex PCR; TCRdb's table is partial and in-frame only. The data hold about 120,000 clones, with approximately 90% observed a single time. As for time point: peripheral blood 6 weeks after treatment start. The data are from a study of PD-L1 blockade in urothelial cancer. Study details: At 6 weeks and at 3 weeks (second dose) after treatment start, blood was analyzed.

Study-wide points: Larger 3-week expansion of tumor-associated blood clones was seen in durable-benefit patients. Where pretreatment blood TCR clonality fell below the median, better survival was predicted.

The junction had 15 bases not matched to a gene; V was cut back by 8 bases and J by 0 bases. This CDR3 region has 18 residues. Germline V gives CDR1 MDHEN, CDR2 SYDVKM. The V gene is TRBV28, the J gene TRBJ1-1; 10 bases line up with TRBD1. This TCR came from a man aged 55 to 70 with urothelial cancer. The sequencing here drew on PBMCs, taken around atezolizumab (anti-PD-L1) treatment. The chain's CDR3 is CASCRRRDRGWMNTEAFF. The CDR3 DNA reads TGTGCCAGCTGCCGGAGGCGGGACAGGGGTTGGATGAACACTGAAGCTTTCTTT.